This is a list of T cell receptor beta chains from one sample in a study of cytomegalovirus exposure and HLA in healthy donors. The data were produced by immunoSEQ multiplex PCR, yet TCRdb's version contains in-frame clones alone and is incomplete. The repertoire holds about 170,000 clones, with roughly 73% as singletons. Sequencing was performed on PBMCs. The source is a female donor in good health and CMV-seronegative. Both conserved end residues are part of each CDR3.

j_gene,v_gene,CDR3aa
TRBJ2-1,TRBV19,CASSIYLAGDSVDEQFF
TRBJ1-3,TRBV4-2,CASTTKGGTPSSGNTIYF
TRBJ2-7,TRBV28,CASSFMRGAAYEQYF
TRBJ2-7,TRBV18,CASSEQGRHEQYF
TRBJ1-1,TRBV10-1,CASSEDTSNTEAFF
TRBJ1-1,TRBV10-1,CASSWRLNTEAFF
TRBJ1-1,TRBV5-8,CASSFLLPEGGKNTEAFF
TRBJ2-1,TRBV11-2,CASSSLQGNGHEQFF
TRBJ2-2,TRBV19,CASSSLTLTGELFF
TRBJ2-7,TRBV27,CASRAGVSHEQYF
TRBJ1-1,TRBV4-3,CASSFRQVLNTEAFF
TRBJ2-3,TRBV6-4,CASAGANTDTQYF
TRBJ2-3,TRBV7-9,CASSWTEDTDTQYF
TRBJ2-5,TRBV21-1,CASNSGDGRAEETQYF
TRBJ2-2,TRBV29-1,CSVSQSVVQGRVGELFF
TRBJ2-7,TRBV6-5,CASRPGTGRSYEQYF
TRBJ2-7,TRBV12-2,CASRPWVGTGGGNEQYF
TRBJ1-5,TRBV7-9,CASSLYEGSNQPQHF
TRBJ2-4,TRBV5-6,CASSSMTGGLAKNIQYF
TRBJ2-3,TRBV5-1,CASLGGGTDTQYF
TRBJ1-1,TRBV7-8,CATFPEGTEAFF
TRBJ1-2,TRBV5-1,CASSLDRGHYGYTF
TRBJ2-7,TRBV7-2,CASSPGQGRAGGHEQYF
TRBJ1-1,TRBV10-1,CASSETGDWTEAFF
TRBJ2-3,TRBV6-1,CASSEGVGQSTDTQYF
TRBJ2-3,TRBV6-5,CASSPLLGGDTQYF
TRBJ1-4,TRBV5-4,CASSLTGGAGEKLFF
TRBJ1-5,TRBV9,CASSVSGGDQPQHF
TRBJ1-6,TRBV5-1,CASSLQGNNSPLHF
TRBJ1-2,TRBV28,CASTLPGQGSYGYTF
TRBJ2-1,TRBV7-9,CASSPTSGAYNEQFF
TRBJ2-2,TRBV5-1,CASSPRTSGAVGELFF
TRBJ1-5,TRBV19,CASSAGQGGVWGQPQHF
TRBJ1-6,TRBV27,CASSSWGALHF
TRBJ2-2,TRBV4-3,CASSQDRGGNTGELFF
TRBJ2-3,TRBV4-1,CASSQDVFGGGSTDTQYF
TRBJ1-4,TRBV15,CATSSPRDSGEKLFF
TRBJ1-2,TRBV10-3,CAISESGGDYGYTF
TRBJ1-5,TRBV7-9,CASSLAYGDQPQHF
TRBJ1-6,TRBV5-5,CASSLGGPWDNSPLHF
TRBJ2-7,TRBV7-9,CASSLGSQAYEQYF
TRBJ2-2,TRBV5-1,CASNPGQGIDTGELFF
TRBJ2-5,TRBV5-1,CASRWTSETQYF
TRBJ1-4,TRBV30,CAWSRSPSLNEKLFF
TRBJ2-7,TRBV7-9,CASSSISGGIHYEQYF
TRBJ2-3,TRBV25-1,CASSAGRFGTDTQYF
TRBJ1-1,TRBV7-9,CASSHDRGNTEAFF
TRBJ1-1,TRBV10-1,CASSESRAGGATEAFF
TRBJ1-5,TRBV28,CASSLGRQNNQPQHF